A single sample gave rise to the 24 T cell receptor beta chains below, sequenced in a study of blood T cell repertoires in COVID-19. Profiled with immunoSEQ multiplex PCR; TCRdb holds only in-frame clones, not every one. The data show around 260,000 clones, roughly nine tenths seen once. Sequences were obtained from peripheral blood. Receptors were obtained from a man in his sixties who had recovered from COVID-19.

The chain has TRBV18 and TRBJ2-7; 7 bases align to TRBD1. The germline gives CDR1 KGHSH, CDR2 LQKENI. The CDR3 consists of 19 residues. The ends lost 3 bases at V and 0 bases at J; junction bases unmatched: 17. The CDR3 region is CASSPPGQISSRSSYEQYF. In DNA form, the CDR3 reads TGTGCCAGCTCACCCCCGGGACAGATCAGTTCGAGAAGCTCCTACGAGCAGTACTTC. The full variable domain, rest sourced from reference TRBV18 and TRBJ2-7, is NAGVMQNPRHLVRRRGQEARLRCSPMKGHSHVYWYRQLPEEGLKFMVYLQKENIIDESGMPKERFSAEFPKEGPSILRIQQVVRGDSAAYFCASSPPGQISSRSSYEQYFGPGTRLTVT.

The chain joins TRBV25-1 to TRBJ2-7; TRBD2 is a possible D gene (5 bases). Trimming removed 10 bases from V and 4 bases from J, with 23 bases in between. The CDR3 loop spans 15 amino acids. In germline, CDR1 is MGHDK, CDR2 SYGVNS. Here the CDR3 DNA reads TGTGCCACCCCGGATGGGAGTAGGTTTGGGTACGAGCAGTACTTC. It yields the protein CATPDGSRFGYEQYF.

This chain joins TRBV5-1 and TRBJ2-5; 9 bases match TRBD2. CDR1 is SGHRS, CDR2 YFSETQ, per germline. This CDR3 is built from 17 residues. The junction had 8 bases not matched to a gene; V was cut back by 2 bases and J by 0 bases. CDR3 coding DNA: TGCGCCAGCAGCTTTTCGAGCGGGGGGACGTACCAAGAGACCCAGTACTTC. Translation gives CASSFSSGGTYQETQYF. Variable domain in full (rest from reference TRBV5-1 and TRBJ2-5): KAGVTQTPRYLIKTRGQQVTLSCSPISGHRSVSWYQQTPGQGLQFLFEYFSETQRNKGNFPGRFSGRQFSNSRSEMNVSTLELGDSALYLCASSFSSGGTYQETQYFGPGTRLLVL.

The V and J genes are TRBV7-6 and TRBJ1-3; 10 nucleotides agree with TRBD1. The CDR3 contains 17 residues. V lost 5 bases, J lost 0 bases, and 7 bases stayed unmatched. Germline V gives CDR1 SGHVS, CDR2 FNYEAQ. This CDR3 reads CASSRWTGGLSGNTIYF. CDR3 bases: TGTGCCAGCAGCCGTTGGACAGGGGGACTCTCTGGAAACACCATATATTTT.

V gene TRBV27 combines with J gene TRBJ1-2, with 10 bases that match TRBD1. Germline V gene sequence: CDR1 MNHEY, CDR2 SMNVEV (reference sequence). With 6 bases clipped from V and 2 bases from J, the junction kept 6 bases outside the gene matches. This CDR3 has 15 amino acids. The CDR3 reads CASRPTGGANYGYTF. CDR3 bases: TGTGCCAGCAGACCGACAGGGGGCGCGAACTATGGCTACACCTTC.

The chain has TRBV19 and TRBJ1-2; tentatively, D is TRBD1 (5 bases). V lost 3 bases and J 8 bases, leaving 13 bases between the germline ends. The V gene's germline CDR1 is LNHDA and CDR2 SQIVND (reference sequence). This CDR3 has 13 residues. The CDR3 nucleotides are TGTGCCAGTAGTATTCCCCCAGGGTCAGGCTACACCTTC. It translates to CASSIPPGSGYTF.

CDR3 nucleotide sequence: TGCAGCGTTAGTGGAGTAGCGGGGGGTGAGACCCAGTACTTC. Amino acids: CSVSGVAGGETQYF. J is TRBJ2-5 and V is TRBV29-1; 10 bases fit TRBD2. V dropped 5 bases and J dropped 5; count of bases not matched to a gene: 8. The CDR3 covers 14 residues. In germline, CDR1 is SQVTM, CDR2 ANQGSEA. Full variable domain (remainder filled in from reference TRBV29-1 and TRBJ2-5): SAVISQKPSRDICQRGTSLTIQCQVDSQVTMMFWYRQQPGQSLTLIATANQGSEATYESGFVIDKFPISRPNLTFSTLTVSNMSPEDSSIYLCSVSGVAGGETQYFGPGTRLLVL.

The chain has TRBV29-1 and TRBJ2-7; TRBD2 is a possible D gene (6 bases). Per germline, CDR1 SQVTM and CDR2 ANQGSEA. This CDR3 is built from 12 residues. The germline V and J ends were trimmed by 6 bases and 4 bases, with 13 bases remaining between them. The CDR3 protein is CSVGGASYEQYF. Written as DNA, the CDR3 is TGCAGCGTGGGGGGAGCTTCATACGAGCAGTACTTC.

CDR3 sequence: CASSQYRGSPLHF. CDR3 in DNA: TGTGCCAGCAGCCAGTACAGGGGTTCACCCCTCCACTTT. The chain recombines TRBV3-1 (or the pseudogene TRBV3-2) with TRBJ1-6, with 7 bases lining up with TRBD1. The V and J ends lost 3 bases and 9 bases, in that order; junction bases with no gene match: 2. This CDR3 is built from 13 residues. Germline values: CDR1 LGHDT, CDR2 YNNKEL (reference sequence).

This rearrangement joins TRBV9 to TRBJ1-2; D not resolved. The germline CDR1 and CDR2 sequences are SGDLS and YYNGEE. This CDR3 contains 15 residues. Trimming pared 0 bases from V and 3 bases from J, leaving 12 bases between. As DNA, the CDR3 is TGTGCCAGCAGCGTAGAATTCACTGCTGACTATGGCTACACCTTC. This gives the protein CASSVEFTADYGYTF.

The chain recombines TRBV7-2 with TRBJ1-3, with TRBD1 matching 10 bases. Per the germline V gene, CDR1 is SGHTA and CDR2 is FQGNSA. The trim removed 1 base at V and 2 bases at J, leaving 8 bases unmatched. The CDR3 spans 18 residues. The CDR3 spells CASSLGLPTGGAGNTIYF. The CDR3, as DNA: TGTGCCAGCAGCTTAGGGCTTCCGACAGGGGGCGCTGGAAACACCATATATTTT.

J is TRBJ1-2 and V is TRBV27; D uncertain. Per germline, CDR1 MNHEY and CDR2 SMNVEV (reference sequence). The CDR3 is made up of 18 amino acids. V dropped 6 bases and J dropped 4 bases, with 27 bases sitting between them. For the CDR3, the DNA is TGTGCCAGCAGCCGATACACCGGGCCGCGGGCCACGAGCTATGGCTACACCTTC. Translating gives CASSRYTGPRATSYGYTF.

In its sample, this clone was seen a few times. The gene calls are TRBV5-1 and TRBJ2-7; 9 bases agree with TRBD1. Germline V gives CDR1 SGHRS, CDR2 YFSETQ. The length of the CDR3 is 14 residues. V was clipped by 4 bases and J by 3 bases; unmatched bases: 5. CDR3 region: CASSAGQGNYEQYF. The CDR3 DNA reads as TGCGCCAGCAGCGCCGGACAGGGGAACTACGAGCAGTACTTC.

The chain recombines TRBV11-2 with TRBJ2-4, with D possibly matching TRBD1 (6 bases). The germline gives CDR1 SGHAT, CDR2 FQNNGV. The CDR3 consists of 18 residues. V was trimmed by 3 bases and J by 0 bases, leaving 18 bases between them. The CDR3 loop reads CASSFLKDSVVAKNIQYF. In DNA, the CDR3 is TGTGCCAGCAGCTTTTTGAAGGACAGCGTTGTAGCCAAAAACATTCAGTACTTC.

The genes are TRBV7-8 and TRBJ1-2, with unresolved D. This CDR3 is built from 13 residues. Germline V lookup: CDR1 SGHVS, CDR2 FQNEAQ. V was shortened by 5 bases and J by 8 bases, with 15 bases between the two germline ends. Here the CDR3 DNA reads TGTGCCAGCAGCCGTGACACCCTCCGAGGCTACACCTTC. Translating it yields CASSRDTLRGYTF. The full variable domain, its missing parts supplied by reference TRBV7-8 and TRBJ1-2, is GAGVSQSPRYKVAKRGQDVALRCDPISGHVSLFWYQQALGQGPEFLTYFQNEAQLDKSGLPSDRFFAERPEGSVSTLKIQRTQQEDSAVYLCASSRDTLRGYTFGSGTRLTVV.

The genes are TRBV6-5 and TRBJ2-1; perhaps TRBD1 as D (6 bases). Trimming stripped 5 bases from V and 7 bases from J, with 6 bases between. CDR1 and CDR2 from the germline V gene are MNHEY and SVGAGI. The CDR3 sequence is 11 residues long. Here the CDR3 DNA reads TGTGCCAGCAGTCAGGGGAATGAGCAGTTCTTC. Translation: CASSQGNEQFF.

The rearrangement joins TRBV11-2 to TRBJ2-1; a possible D gene is TRBD1 (8 bases). Trimming left V 6 bases short and J 5 bases short, with 20 bases between. Germline loops: CDR1 SGHAT, CDR2 FQNNGV. CDR3 length: 16 residues. Here the CDR3 DNA reads TGTGCCAGCAGGGCCCTAGCGGACAGGGTCCACAATGAGCAGTTCTTC. Its translation: CASRALADRVHNEQFF.

The J gene is TRBJ2-7, the V gene TRBV5-1, with 10 bases lining up with TRBD2. The CDR3 has 13 residues. Per the germline V gene, CDR1 is SGHRS and CDR2 is YFSETQ. After removal of 5 bases from V and 3 bases from J, the junction contained 2 bases not matched to a gene. CDR3 coding DNA: TGCGCCAGCAGGATAGCGGGGGGCTACGAGCAGTACTTC. It translates to CASRIAGGYEQYF.

V is TRBV19 and J is TRBJ1-5, with 8 bases matching TRBD1. The V segment lost 9 bases and the J segment 7 bases; nucleotides outside the gene matches: 8. Per the germline V gene, CDR1 is LNHDA and CDR2 is SQIVND (reference sequence). The CDR3 runs 13 residues. The CDR3 protein is CASVDRVGQPQHF. The CDR3, as DNA: TGTGCCAGCGTGGACAGGGTAGGACAGCCCCAGCATTTT.

The J gene is TRBJ1-2, the V gene TRBV19; possible D gene TRBD1, 6 bases. CDR1 LNHDA and CDR2 SQIVND come from the germline V gene (reference sequence). Trimming removed 5 bases from V and 2 bases from J, with 9 bases in between. CDR3 size: 13 residues. CDR3 region: CASSVDRNYGYTF. CDR3 DNA: TGTGCCAGTAGTGTGGACAGAAACTATGGCTACACCTTC.

The chain is built from TRBV9 and TRBJ2-5; TRBD2 aligns across 11 bases. The CDR3 totals 17 residues. The V segment lost 3 bases and the J segment 3 bases; nucleotides outside the gene matches: 10. From germline, CDR1 is SGDLS and CDR2 YYNGEE. As DNA, the CDR3 is TGTGCCAGCAGCGCAAGGCGGAAGACTAGCGGGGAAGAGACCCAGTACTTC. Translated, it gives CASSARRKTSGEETQYF.

The chain employs TRBV7-9 and TRBJ1-3; 7 bases are a match to TRBD1. V was pared by 1 base and J by 4 bases, with 4 bases of the junction left unmatched. This CDR3 has 15 amino acids. Germline values: CDR1 SEHNR, CDR2 FQNEAQ (reference sequence). The CDR3 region has the DNA TGTGCCAGCAGCTTAGAGGGGGCTCAAGGAAACACCATATATTTT. The encoded protein is CASSLEGAQGNTIYF.

This rearrangement joins TRBV6-1 to TRBJ2-3; 11 bases map to TRBD2. V lost 1 base and J lost 1; bases outside the gene matches: 7. The CDR3 sequence is 18 residues long. CDR1 is MNHNS and CDR2 is SASEGT in the germline V gene. This CDR3 reads CASSEDGKLAGGTDTQYF. CDR3 coding DNA: TGTGCCAGCAGTGAAGACGGTAAACTAGCGGGAGGCACAGATACGCAGTATTTT.

The chain uses TRBV6-2 or TRBV6-3 and TRBJ2-1; 7 nucleotides align to TRBD1. The CDR3 runs 16 residues. From germline, CDR1 is MNHEY and CDR2 SVGEGT. J lost 5 bases, V lost 5 bases, and 12 bases had no gene match. The CDR3 reads CASSKMGQPPHNEQFF. Written as DNA, the CDR3 is TGTGCCAGCAGTAAAATGGGACAGCCACCCCACAATGAGCAGTTCTTC.